This paragraph covers one TCR beta chain sequence. Its matching antigen is unknown. Vbeta (60) and Jbeta (13) primers were used in the PCR. Generated by immunoSEQ multiplex PCR, the TCRdb table keeps only in-frame clones and is missing some. Of about 160,000 clones listed, over 75% are singletons. These data come from a study of cytomegalovirus exposure and HLA in healthy donors. Study overall: Some 80 million unique TCRs from HLA-typed donors were held in an early data release.

CDR1 and CDR2 from the germline V gene are LNHDA and SQIVND (reference sequence). J lost 5 bases, V lost 6 bases, and 10 bases had no gene match. The CDR3 consists of 15 residues. The study, taken as a whole, reports: Analyzed later, most CMV-associated TCR beta chains appeared HLA-restricted. Later analysis identified several of the most significant clusters that appeared linked to common viral pathogens.

Input material: PBMCs. The chain couples TRBV19 to TRBJ1-1; TRBD1 aligns across 9 bases. This sequence was found in a woman younger than 45 in good health and CMV-seronegative. The CDR3 here is CASRKPGTGWTEAFF. The CDR3 DNA sequence: TGTGCCAGTAGAAAACCCGGGACAGGGTGGACTGAAGCTTTCTTT.